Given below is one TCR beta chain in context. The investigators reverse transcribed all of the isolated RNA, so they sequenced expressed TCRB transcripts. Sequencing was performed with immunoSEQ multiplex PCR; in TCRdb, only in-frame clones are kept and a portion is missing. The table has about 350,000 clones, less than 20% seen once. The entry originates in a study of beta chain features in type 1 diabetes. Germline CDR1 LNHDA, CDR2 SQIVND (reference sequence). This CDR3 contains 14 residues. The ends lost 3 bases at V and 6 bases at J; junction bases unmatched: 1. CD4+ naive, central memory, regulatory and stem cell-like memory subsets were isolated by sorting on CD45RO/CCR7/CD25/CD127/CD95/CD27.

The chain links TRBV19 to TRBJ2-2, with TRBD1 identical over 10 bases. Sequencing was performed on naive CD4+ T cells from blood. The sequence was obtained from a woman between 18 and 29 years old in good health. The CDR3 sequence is CASSIGQGAGELFF. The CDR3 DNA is TGTGCCAGTAGTATTGGACAGGGGGCCGGGGAGCTGTTTTTT.